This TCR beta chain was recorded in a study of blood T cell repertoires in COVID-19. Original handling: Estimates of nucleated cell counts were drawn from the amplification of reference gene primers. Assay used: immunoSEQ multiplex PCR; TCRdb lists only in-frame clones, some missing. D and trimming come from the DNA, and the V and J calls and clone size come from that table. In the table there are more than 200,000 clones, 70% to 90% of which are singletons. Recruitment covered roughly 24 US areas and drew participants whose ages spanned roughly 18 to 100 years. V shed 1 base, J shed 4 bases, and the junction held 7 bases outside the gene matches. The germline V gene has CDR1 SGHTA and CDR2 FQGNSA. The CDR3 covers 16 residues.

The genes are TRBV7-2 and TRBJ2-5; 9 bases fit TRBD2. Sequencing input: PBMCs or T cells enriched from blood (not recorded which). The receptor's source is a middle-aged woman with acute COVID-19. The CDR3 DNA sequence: TGTGCCAGCAGCTTAGGGGGAGCGGGAGGCCCAGAGACCCAGTACTTC. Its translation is CASSLGGAGGPETQYF.